This T cell receptor beta chain was identified in a study of blood T cell repertoires in COVID-19. Produced via immunoSEQ multiplex PCR; TCRdb's table is partial and in-frame only. The profile shows roughly 220,000 clones, 75% to 85% of them singletons. CDR1 and CDR2 from the germline V gene are KGHSH and LQKENI. Unmatched junction bases numbered 5, after V lost 3 bases and J lost 0 bases. CDR3 length: 18 amino acids. This clone has only one observation. The chain uses TRBV18 and TRBJ2-3, with 14 bases identical to TRBD2. The sequenced material came from peripheral blood. The sequence was collected from a woman older than 75 with COVID-19, enrolled during active disease. The CDR3 region is CASSPWTSGGISTDTQYF. The DNA of the CDR3 is TGTGCCAGCTCACCTTGGACTAGCGGGGGGATTAGCACAGATACGCAGTATTTT. The variable domain in full, completed from reference TRBV18 and TRBJ2-3, reads NAGVMQNPRHLVRRRGQEARLRCSPMKGHSHVYWYRQLPEEGLKFMVYLQKENIIDESGMPKERFSAEFPKEGPSILRIQQVVRGDSAAYFCASSPWTSGGISTDTQYFGPGTRLTVL.